These 11 T cell receptor beta chains originate from one sample sequenced in a study of shared clonotypes between healthy human individuals. Assay: immunoSEQ multiplex PCR; the TCRdb copy retains only in-frame clones and omits some. There are around 500,000 clones in the sample; approximately 84% occur only once, and roughly 13% lies in the top ten. The specimen was PBMCs. The receptors come from a woman between 35 and 50 years old in good health. Some clones in this sample may be carry-over from other donors' samples.

The gene calls are TRBV28 and TRBJ2-7, with 11 bases fitting TRBD2. Germline CDR1 and CDR2: MDHEN and SYDVKM. V trimming: 5 bases; J trimming: 5 bases; junction bases outside the gene matches: 11. The length of the CDR3 is 16 residues. CDR3 nucleotides: TGTGCCAGCAGTCCCTTCACTAGCGGGAGTTCCCACGAGCAGTACTTC. It codes for CASSPFTSGSSHEQYF.

The chain joins TRBV27 to TRBJ2-2; D possibly corresponds to TRBD1 (5 bases). CDR1 is MNHEY and CDR2 is SMNVEV in the germline V gene (reference sequence). Trimming cost V 3 bases and J 3 bases, with 11 bases left between them. This CDR3 comprises 15 residues. CDR3 sequence reads: CASSFARADTGELFF. The CDR3, as DNA: TGTGCCAGCAGTTTCGCCAGGGCGGACACCGGGGAGCTGTTTTTT.

The V and J genes are TRBV7-6 and TRBJ1-4, with 9 bases aligning to TRBD1. CDR3 length equals 15 residues. J was trimmed by 5 bases and V by 5 bases; bases with no gene match: 6. CDR1 and CDR2 from the germline V gene are SGHVS and FNYEAQ. DNA for the CDR3: TGTGCCAGCAGCGGCCGACAGGGGGGAAATGAAAAACTGTTTTTT. Its translation is CASSGRQGGNEKLFF.

This clone has only a few counts. This chain connects TRBV6-6 to TRBJ1-2; a possible D gene is TRBD1 (5 bases). This CDR3 comprises 13 residues. Trimming took 5 bases from V and 5 from J, leaving 12 bases between them. The germline V gene has CDR1 MNHNY and CDR2 SVGAGI (reference sequence). DNA for the CDR3: TGTGCCAGCAGTCCTGGGGCGAGTTATGGCTACACCTTC. Translating gives CASSPGASYGYTF.

The chain uses TRBV7-9 and TRBJ1-5; possibly TRBD1 for D (6 bases). With 5 bases removed from V and 11 bases from J, the gap between germline ends came to 25 bases. Looked up from germline, CDR1 is SEHNR and CDR2 is FQNEAQ (reference sequence). This CDR3 is built from 16 residues. The CDR3 DNA is TGTGCCAGCAGCCCCTGGACAGTGCGGGAGCAATCAGCCCAGCATTTT. Its translation: CASSPWTVREQSAQHF. Together with reference TRBV7-9 and TRBJ1-5, the CDR3 gives the full variable domain: DTGVSQNPRHKITKRGQNVTFRCDPISEHNRLYWYRQTLGQGPEFLTYFQNEAQLEKSRLLSDRFSAERPKGSFSTLEIQRTEQGDSAMYLCASSPWTVREQSAQHFGDGTRLSIL.

The chain is built from TRBV2 and TRBJ1-3; perhaps TRBD1 as D (6 bases). V lost 4 bases, J lost 1 base, and 11 bases lay in between. The germline V gene encodes CDR1 SNHLY and CDR2 FYNNEI. The CDR3 sequence is 15 residues long. The CDR3 reads CASSVGQGSGNTIYF. The CDR3 bases are TGTGCCAGCAGTGTAGGGCAGGGGTCTGGAAACACCATATATTTT. The variable domain in full, completed from reference TRBV2 and TRBJ1-3, reads EPEVTQTPSHQVTQMGQEVILRCVPISNHLYFYWYRQILGQKVEFLVSFYNNEISEKSEIFDDQFSVERPDGSNFTLKIRSTKLEDSAMYFCASSVGQGSGNTIYFGEGSWLTVV.

V and J are TRBV7-2 and TRBJ2-7, with D perhaps TRBD1 (5 bases). Germline assignment: CDR1 SGHTA and CDR2 FQGNSA. V gave up 7 bases and J gave up 3 bases, with 13 bases separating them. This CDR3 contains 13 residues. The chain's CDR3 is CASTPGRDYEQYF. As DNA, the CDR3 is TGTGCCAGCACCCCCGGCAGGGACTACGAGCAGTACTTC.

In this sample, this clone turned up once. The J gene is TRBJ2-7, the V gene TRBV23-1; 11 bases are a match to TRBD1. TRBV23-1 is given ORF status, its function remaining uncertain. V gave up 6 bases and J gave up 4 bases; unmatched junction bases: 8. This CDR3 is 15 amino acids long. Here the CDR3 DNA reads TGCGCCAGCAGCCCCCTGGACAGGGGGCGTTACGAGCAGTACTTC. Its translation is CASSPLDRGRYEQYF.

This clone showed up just a few times. The rearrangement joins TRBV2 to TRBJ2-1; TRBD2 aligns across 7 bases. This CDR3 has 14 amino acids. Looked up from germline, CDR1 is SNHLY and CDR2 is FYNNEI. V lost 6 bases to trimming and J lost 3 bases; unmatched junction nucleotides: 5. The chain's CDR3 is CASRQRDGYNEQFF. The CDR3, as DNA: TGTGCCAGCAGGCAGCGGGACGGCTACAATGAGCAGTTCTTC.

V usage is TRBV10-3 and J usage is TRBJ1-3; D is possibly TRBD1 (6 bases). The germline V and J ends were trimmed by 4 bases and 4 bases, with 14 bases remaining between them. CDR3 length equals 15 residues. Germline CDR1 reads ENHRY; CDR2 reads SYGVKD. In DNA, the CDR3 is TGTGCCATCAGTGGTCCAGGGGCAGGCGGAAACACCATATATTTT. This codes for CAISGPGAGGNTIYF.

The chain uses TRBV6-1 and TRBJ1-5, with unresolved D. V lost 1 base to trimming and J lost 4 bases, with 5 bases between them. Per the germline V gene, CDR1 is MNHNS and CDR2 is SASEGT. The CDR3 totals 13 residues. The CDR3 loop reads CASSEVGNQPQHF. The CDR3 bases are TGTGCCAGCAGTGAAGTGGGGAATCAGCCCCAGCATTTT.